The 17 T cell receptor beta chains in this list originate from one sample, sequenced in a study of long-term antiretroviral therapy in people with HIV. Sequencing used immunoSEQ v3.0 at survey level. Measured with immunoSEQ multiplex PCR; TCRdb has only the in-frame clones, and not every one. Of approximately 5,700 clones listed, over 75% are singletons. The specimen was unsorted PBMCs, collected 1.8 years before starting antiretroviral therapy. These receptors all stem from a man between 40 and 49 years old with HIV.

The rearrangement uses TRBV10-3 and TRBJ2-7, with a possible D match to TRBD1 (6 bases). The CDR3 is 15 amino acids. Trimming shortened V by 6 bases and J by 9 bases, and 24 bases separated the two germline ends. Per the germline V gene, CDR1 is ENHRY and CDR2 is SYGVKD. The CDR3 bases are TGTGCCATCAGGCTCGGGACATCGAATACTAATTGGCAGTACTTC. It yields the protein CAIRLGTSNTNWQYF.

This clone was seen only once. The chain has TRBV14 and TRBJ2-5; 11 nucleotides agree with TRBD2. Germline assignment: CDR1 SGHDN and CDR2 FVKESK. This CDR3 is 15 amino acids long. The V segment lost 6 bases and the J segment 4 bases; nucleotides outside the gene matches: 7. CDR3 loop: CASSNRLAGRETQYF. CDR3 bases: TGTGCCAGCAGTAACAGACTAGCGGGACGAGAGACCCAGTACTTC.

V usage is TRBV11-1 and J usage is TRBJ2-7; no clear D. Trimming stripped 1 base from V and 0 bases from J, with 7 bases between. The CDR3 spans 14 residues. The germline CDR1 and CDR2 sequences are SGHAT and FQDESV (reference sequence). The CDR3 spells CASSLGGFSYEQYF. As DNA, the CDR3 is TGTGCCAGCAGCTTAGGCGGATTCTCCTACGAGCAGTACTTC. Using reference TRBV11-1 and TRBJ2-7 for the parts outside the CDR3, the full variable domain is EAEVAQSPRYKITEKSQAVAFWCDPISGHATLYWYRQILGQGPELLVQFQDESVVDDSQLPKDRFSAERLKGVDSTLKIQPAELGDSAMYLCASSLGGFSYEQYFGPGTRLTVT.

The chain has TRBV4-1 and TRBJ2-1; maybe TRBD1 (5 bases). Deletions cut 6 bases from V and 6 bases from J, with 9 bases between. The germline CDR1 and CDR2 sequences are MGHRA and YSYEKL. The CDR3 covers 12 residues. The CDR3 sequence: CASRGLINEQFF. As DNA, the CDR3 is TGCGCCAGCAGGGGGCTGATCAATGAGCAGTTCTTC.

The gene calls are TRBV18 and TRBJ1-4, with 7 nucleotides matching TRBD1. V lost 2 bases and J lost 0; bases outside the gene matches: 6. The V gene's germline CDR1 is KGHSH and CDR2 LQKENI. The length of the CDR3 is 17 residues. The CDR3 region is CASSPRRQGATNEKLFF. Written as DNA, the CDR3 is TGTGCCAGCTCACCAAGGAGACAGGGAGCAACTAATGAAAAACTGTTTTTT.

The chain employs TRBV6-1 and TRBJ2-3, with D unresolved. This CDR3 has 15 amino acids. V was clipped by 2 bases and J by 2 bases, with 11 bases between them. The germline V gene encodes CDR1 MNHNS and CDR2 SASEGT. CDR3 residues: CASSEQYGFTDTQYF. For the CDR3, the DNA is TGTGCCAGCAGTGAACAGTATGGGTTCACAGATACGCAGTATTTT.

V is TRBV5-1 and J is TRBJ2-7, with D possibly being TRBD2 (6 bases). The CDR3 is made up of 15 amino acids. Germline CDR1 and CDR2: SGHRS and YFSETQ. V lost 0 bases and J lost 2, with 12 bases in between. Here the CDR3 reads CASSLGWEDTYEQYF. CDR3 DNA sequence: TGCGCCAGCAGCTTGGGGTGGGAGGATACCTACGAGCAGTACTTC. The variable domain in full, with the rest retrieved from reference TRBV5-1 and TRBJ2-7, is KAGVTQTPRYLIKTRGQQVTLSCSPISGHRSVSWYQQTPGQGLQFLFEYFSETQRNKGNFPGRFSGRQFSNSRSEMNVSTLELGDSALYLCASSLGWEDTYEQYFGPGTRLTVT.

The CDR3 region is CASSLNREIEAFF. CDR3 nucleotide sequence: TGTGCCAGCAGCTTGAACAGGGAAATTGAAGCTTTCTTT. The gene calls are TRBV7-8 and TRBJ1-1; D perhaps matches TRBD1 (6 bases). Trimming took off 3 bases at V and 7 bases at J, with 12 bases between the two ends. CDR3 size: 13 residues. Per germline, CDR1 SGHVS and CDR2 FQNEAQ. Drawing the rest from reference TRBV7-8 and TRBJ1-1, the complete variable domain is GAGVSQSPRYKVAKRGQDVALRCDPISGHVSLFWYQQALGQGPEFLTYFQNEAQLDKSGLPSDRFFAERPEGSVSTLKIQRTQQEDSAVYLCASSLNREIEAFFGQGTRLTVV.

The CDR3 DNA reads as TGCGCCAGCAGCCAAGATTACCGCAGGGGGAGGAACACCGGGGAGCTGTTTTTT. Translating it yields CASSQDYRRGRNTGELFF. The J gene is TRBJ2-2, the V gene TRBV4-3; 7 nucleotides align to TRBD1. The CDR3 sequence is 18 residues long. Germline CDR1 LGHNA, CDR2 YSLEER. V was pared by 0 bases and J by 1 base, with 8 bases of the junction left unmatched.

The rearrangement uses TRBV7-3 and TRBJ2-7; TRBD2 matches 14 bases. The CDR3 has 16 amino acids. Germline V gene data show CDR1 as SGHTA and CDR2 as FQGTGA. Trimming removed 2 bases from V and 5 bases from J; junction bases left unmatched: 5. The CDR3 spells CASSLGLAGGGNEQYF. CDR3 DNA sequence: TGTGCCAGCAGCTTAGGACTAGCGGGAGGAGGCAACGAGCAGTACTTC.

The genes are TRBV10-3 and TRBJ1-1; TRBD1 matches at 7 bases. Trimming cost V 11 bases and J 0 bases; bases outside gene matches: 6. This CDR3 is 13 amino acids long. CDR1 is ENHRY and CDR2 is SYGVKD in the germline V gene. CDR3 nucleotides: TGTGCCCTACAAAGGGGGCTGAACACTGAAGCTTTCTTT. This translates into CALQRGLNTEAFF.

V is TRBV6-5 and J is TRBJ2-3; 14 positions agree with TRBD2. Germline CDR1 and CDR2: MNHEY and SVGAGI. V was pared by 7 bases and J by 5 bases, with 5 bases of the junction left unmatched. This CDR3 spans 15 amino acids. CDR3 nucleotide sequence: TGTGCCAGCACCAAGGGGACTAGCGGGAGAGATACGCAGTATTTT. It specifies CASTKGTSGRDTQYF.

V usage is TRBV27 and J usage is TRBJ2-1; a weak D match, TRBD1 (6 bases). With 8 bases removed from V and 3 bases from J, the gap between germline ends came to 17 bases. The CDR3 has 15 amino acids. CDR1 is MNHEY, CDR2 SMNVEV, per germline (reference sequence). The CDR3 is CASRAAGENYNEQFF. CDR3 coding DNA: TGTGCCAGCCGCGCGGCAGGGGAAAACTACAATGAGCAGTTCTTC.

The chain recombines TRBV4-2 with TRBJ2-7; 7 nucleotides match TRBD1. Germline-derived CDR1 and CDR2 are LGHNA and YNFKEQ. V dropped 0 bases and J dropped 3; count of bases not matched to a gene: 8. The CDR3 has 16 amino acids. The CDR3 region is CASSQEGQRSGYEQYF. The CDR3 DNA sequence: TGTGCCAGCAGCCAAGAGGGACAGCGCTCGGGCTACGAGCAGTACTTC.

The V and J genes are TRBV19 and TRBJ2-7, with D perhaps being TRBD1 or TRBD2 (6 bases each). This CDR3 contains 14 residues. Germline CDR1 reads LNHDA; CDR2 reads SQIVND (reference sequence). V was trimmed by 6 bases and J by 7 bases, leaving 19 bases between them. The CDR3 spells CASRPGHGGGEQYF. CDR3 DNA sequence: TGTGCCAGTAGGCCGGGCCACGGAGGGGGGGAGCAGTACTTC.

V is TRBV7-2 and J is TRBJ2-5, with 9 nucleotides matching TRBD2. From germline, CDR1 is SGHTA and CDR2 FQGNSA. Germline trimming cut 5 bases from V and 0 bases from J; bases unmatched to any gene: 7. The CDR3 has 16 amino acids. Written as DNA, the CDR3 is TGTGCCAGCAGCCCCCGACTAGCGGTGTACCAAGAGACCCAGTACTTC. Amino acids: CASSPRLAVYQETQYF.

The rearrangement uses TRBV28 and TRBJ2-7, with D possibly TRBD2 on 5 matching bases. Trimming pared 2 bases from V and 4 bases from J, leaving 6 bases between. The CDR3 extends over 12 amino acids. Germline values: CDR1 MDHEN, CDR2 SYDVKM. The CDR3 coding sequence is TGTGCCAGCAGTTTAAGCGGATACGAGCAGTACTTC. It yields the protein CASSLSGYEQYF.